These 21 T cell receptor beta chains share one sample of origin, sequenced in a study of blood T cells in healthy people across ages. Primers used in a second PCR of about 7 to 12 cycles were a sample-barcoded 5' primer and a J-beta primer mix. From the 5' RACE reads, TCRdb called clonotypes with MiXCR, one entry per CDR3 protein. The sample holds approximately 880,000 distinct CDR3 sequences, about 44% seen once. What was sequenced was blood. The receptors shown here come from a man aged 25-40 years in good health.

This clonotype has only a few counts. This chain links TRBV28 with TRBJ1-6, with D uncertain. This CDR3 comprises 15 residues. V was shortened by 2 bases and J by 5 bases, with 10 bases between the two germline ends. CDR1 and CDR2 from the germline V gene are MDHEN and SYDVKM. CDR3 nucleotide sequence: TGTGCCAGCAGTTTAAGCTCTACAGATAATTCACCCCTCCACTTT. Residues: CASSLSSTDNSPLHF.

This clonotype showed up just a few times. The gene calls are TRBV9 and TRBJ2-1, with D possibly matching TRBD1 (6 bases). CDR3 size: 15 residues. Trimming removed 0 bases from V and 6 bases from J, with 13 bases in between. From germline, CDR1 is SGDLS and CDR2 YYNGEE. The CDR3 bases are TGTGCCAGCAGCGTAGGGCAGGGGAGTTTCAATGAGCAGTTCTTC. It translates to CASSVGQGSFNEQFF.

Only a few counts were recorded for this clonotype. The CDR3 DNA reads as TGTGCCAGCACTTCGCAGGGGAGCAATCAGCCCCAGCATTTT. Translated: CASTSQGSNQPQHF. This rearrangement joins TRBV21-1 to TRBJ1-5; TRBD1 is the table's D call and was not checked against the DNA. TRBV21-1 is a pseudogene segment. The CDR3 loop spans 14 amino acids.

CDR3 amino acids: CASSLAPPRGRNEKLFF. The CDR3 DNA reads TGTGCCAGCAGCTTAGCCCCTCCCAGGGGGCGTAATGAAAAACTGTTTTTT. V is TRBV11-2 and J is TRBJ1-4; 8 bases fit TRBD1. The CDR3 contains 17 residues. After removal of 1 base from V and 4 bases from J, the junction contained 8 bases not matched to a gene. The germline CDR1 and CDR2 sequences are SGHAT and FQNNGV.

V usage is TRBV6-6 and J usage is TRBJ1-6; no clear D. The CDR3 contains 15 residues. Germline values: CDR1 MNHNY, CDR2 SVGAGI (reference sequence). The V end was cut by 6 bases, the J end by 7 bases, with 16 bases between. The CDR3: CASSPVEGRNSPLHF. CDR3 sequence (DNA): TGTGCCAGCAGCCCCGTGGAGGGTCGAAATTCACCCCTCCACTTT.

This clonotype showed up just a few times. In DNA form, the CDR3 reads TGTGCCAGCAGTGACGGGGGGCCGTACGGTGAGCAGTTCTTC. It specifies CASSDGGPYGEQFF. The rearrangement links TRBV27 to TRBJ2-1; tentative D call: TRBD2 (7 bases). The length of the CDR3 is 14 residues. Germline V gene sequence: CDR1 MNHEY, CDR2 SMNVEV (reference sequence). V gave up 5 bases and J gave up 9 bases, with 17 bases separating them.

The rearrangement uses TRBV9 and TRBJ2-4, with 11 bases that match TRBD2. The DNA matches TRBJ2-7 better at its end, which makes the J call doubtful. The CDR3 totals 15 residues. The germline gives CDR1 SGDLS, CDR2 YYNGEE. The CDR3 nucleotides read TGTGCCAGCAGCGCATATAGCGGGGGGGCACTCGAGCAGTACTTC. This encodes CASSAYSGGALEQYF.

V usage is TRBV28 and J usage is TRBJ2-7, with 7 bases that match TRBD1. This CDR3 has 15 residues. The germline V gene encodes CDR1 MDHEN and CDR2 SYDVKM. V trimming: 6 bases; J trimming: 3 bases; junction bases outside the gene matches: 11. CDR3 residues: CASSSPDRVRYEQYF. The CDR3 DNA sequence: TGTGCCAGCAGCTCGCCAGACAGGGTACGCTACGAGCAGTACTTC.

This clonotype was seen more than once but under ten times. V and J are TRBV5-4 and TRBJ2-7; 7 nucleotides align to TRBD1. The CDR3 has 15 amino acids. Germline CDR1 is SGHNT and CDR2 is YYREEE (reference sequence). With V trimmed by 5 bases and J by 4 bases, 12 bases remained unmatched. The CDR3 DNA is TGTGCCAGCAGTCCGCCTGGGACAGCCTTATACGAGCAGTACTTC. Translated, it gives CASSPPGTALYEQYF.

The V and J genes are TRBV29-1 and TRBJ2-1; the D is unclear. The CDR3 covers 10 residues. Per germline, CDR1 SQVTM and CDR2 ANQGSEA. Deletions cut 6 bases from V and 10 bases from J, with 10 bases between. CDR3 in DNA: TGCAGCGTGCATATGGGAGAGCAGTTCTTC. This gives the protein CSVHMGEQFF.

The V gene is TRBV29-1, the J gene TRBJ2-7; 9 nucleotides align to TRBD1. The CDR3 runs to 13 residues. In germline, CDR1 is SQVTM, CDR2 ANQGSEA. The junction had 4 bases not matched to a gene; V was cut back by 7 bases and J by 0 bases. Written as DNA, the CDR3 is TGCAGCGGGGGACAGGGCAGCTCCTACGAGCAGTACTTC. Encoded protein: CSGGQGSSYEQYF.

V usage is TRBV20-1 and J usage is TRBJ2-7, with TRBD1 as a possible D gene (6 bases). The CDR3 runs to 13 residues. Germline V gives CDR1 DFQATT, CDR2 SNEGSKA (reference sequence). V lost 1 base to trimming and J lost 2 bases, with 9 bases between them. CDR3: CSARVQGPYEQYF. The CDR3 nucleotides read TGCAGTGCTAGAGTTCAGGGGCCCTACGAGCAGTACTTC.

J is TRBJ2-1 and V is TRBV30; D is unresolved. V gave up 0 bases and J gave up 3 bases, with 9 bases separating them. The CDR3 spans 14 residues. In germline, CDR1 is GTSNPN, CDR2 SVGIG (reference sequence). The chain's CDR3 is CAWSVGVGYNEQFF. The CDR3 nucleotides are TGTGCCTGGAGTGTTGGGGTGGGCTACAATGAGCAGTTCTTC.

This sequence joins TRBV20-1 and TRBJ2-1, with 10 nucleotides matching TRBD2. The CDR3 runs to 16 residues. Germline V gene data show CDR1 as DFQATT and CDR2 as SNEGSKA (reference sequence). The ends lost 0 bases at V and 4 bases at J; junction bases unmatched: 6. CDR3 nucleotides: TGCAGTGCTAGAGATTTTAGCGGGGGGTCATACAATGAGCAGTTCTTC. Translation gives CSARDFSGGSYNEQFF.

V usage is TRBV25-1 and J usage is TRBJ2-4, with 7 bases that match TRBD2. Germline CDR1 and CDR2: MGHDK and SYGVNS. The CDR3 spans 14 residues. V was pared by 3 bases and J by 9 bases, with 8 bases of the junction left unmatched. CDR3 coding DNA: TGTGCCAGCAGTGATGCCGGGACTATAAGCATTCAGTACTTC. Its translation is CASSDAGTISIQYF.

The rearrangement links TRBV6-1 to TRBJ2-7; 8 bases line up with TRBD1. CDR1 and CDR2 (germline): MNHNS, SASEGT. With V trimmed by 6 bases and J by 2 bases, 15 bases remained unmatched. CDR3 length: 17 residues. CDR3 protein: CASRSYPQGAGAYEQYF. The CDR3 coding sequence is TGTGCCAGCAGATCCTACCCTCAGGGGGCAGGAGCCTACGAGCAGTACTTC.

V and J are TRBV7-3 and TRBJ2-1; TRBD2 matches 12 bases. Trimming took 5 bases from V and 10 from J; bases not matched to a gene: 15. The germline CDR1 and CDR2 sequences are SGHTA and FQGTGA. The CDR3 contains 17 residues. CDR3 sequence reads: CASSPNPSGGASNEQFF. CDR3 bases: TGTGCCAGCAGCCCTAACCCTAGCGGGGGGGCTTCCAACGAGCAGTTCTTC.

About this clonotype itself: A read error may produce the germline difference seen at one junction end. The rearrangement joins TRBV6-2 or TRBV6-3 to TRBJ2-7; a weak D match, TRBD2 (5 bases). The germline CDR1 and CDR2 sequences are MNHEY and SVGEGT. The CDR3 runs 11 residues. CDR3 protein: CASSSSYGQYF. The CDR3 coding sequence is TGTGCCAGCAGTTCTAGCTACGGGCAGTACTTC.

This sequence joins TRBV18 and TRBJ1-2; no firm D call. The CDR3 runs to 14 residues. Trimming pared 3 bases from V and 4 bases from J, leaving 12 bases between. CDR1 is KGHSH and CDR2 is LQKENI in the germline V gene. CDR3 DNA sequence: TGTGCCAGCTCACCCGGAAGTGAGATCTATGGCTACACCTTC. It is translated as CASSPGSEIYGYTF.

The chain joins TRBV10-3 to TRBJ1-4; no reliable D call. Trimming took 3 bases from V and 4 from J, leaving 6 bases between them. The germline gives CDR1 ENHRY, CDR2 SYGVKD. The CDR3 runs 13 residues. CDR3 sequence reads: CAISEGVNEKLFF. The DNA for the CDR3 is TGTGCCATCAGTGAAGGTGTTAATGAAAAACTGTTTTTT.

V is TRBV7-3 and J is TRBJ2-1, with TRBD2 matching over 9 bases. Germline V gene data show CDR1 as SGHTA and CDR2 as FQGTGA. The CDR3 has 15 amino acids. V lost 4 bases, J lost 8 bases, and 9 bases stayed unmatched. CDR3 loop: CASSSSAGGPYEQFF. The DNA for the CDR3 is TGTGCCAGCAGCTCGAGCGCGGGGGGGCCGTATGAGCAGTTCTTC.